The TCR beta chain under discussion was sequenced for a study of T cells in Graves' hyperthyroidism and ophthalmopathy. Study findings and constraints: Blood held most thyroid clonotypes expanded above 0.001 frequency. A median around six months before onset, the model predicted ophthalmopathy.

A remark on this clonotype: The antigen is undetermined.

TCR beta CDR3 region amplification was performed from RNA transcripts. RT-PCR in the first round (using the HTBI primer set) targeted the TCR CDR3. From the multiplex PCR reads, TCRdb called clonotypes with MiXCR, one entry per CDR3 protein. The sample shows about 350,000 distinct CDR3 sequences, about 14% of them seen only once. Germline CDR1 is SGHTA and CDR2 is FQGNSA. Deletions cut 3 bases from V and 4 bases from J, with 10 bases between. The CDR3 extends over 14 amino acids. Stable Graves' hyperthyroidism denoted no ophthalmopathy progression over 18 months. Recently diagnosed hyperthyroidism of less than 2 months' duration affected patients aged 18 to 65.

This chain links TRBV7-2 with TRBJ1-5; D possibly corresponds to TRBD1 (6 bases). This receptor was taken from a woman aged 25 to 39 with Graves' hyperthyroidism. The sequenced sample consisted of blood. The CDR3 DNA follows: TGTGCCAGCAGCTTGAGGGGGGTTAATCAGCCCCAGCATTTT. It yields the protein CASSLRGVNQPQHF. Full variable domain (outside the CDR3, taken from reference TRBV7-2 and TRBJ1-5): GAGVSQSPSNKVTEKGKDVELRCDPISGHTALYWYRQSLGQGLEFLIYFQGNSAPDKSGLPSDRFSAERTGGSVSTLTIQRTQQEDSAVYLCASSLRGVNQPQHFGDGTRLSIL.